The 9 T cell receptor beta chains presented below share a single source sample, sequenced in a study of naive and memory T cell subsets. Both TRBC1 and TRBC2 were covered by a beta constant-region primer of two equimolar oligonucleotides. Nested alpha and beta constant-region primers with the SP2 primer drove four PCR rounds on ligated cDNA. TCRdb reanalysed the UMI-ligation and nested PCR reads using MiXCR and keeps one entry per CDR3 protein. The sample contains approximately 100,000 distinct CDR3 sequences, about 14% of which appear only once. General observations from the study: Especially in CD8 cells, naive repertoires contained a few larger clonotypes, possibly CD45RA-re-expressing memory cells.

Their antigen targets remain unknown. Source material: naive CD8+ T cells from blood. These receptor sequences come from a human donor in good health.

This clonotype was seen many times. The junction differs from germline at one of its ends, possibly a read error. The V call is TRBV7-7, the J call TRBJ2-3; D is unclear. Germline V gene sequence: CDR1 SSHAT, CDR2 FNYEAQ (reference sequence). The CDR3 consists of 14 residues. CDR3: CASSFSQYTDTQYF. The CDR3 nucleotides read TGTGCTAGCAGCTTTTCACAGTACACAGATACGCAGTATTTT. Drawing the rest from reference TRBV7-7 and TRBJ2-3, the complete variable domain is GAGVSQSPRYKVTKRGQDVTLRCDPISSHATLYWYQQALGQGPEFLTYFNYEAQPDKSGLPSDRFSAERPEGSISTLTIQRTEQRDSAMYRCASSFSQYTDTQYFGPGTRLTVL.

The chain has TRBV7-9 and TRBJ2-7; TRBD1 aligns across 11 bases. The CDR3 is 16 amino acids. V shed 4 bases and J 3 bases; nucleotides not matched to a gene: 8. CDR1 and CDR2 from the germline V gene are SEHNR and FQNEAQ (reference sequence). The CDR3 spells CASSSSNGTGGYEQYF. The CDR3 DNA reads TGTGCCAGCAGCTCCTCAAACGGGACAGGGGGCTACGAGCAGTACTTC.

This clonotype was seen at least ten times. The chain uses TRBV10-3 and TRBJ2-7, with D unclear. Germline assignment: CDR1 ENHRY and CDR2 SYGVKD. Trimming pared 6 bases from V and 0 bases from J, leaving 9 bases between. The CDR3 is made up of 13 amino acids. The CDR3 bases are TGTGCCATCAGGGCAGGTACCTCCTACGAGCAGTACTTC. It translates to CAIRAGTSYEQYF.

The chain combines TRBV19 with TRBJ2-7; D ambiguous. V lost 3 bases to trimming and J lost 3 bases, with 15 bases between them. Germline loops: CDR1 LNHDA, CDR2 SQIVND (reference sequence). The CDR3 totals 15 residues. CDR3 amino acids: CASSISRQINYEQYF. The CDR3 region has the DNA TGTGCCAGTAGTATTTCTCGACAAATCAACTACGAGCAGTACTTC.

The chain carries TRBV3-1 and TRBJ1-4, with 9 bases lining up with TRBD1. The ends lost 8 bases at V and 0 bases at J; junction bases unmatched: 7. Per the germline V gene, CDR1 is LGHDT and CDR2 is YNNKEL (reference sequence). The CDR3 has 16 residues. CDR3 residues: CASRTGGLATNEKLFF. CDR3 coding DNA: TGTGCCAGCCGAACAGGGGGCCTGGCAACTAATGAAAAACTGTTTTTT.

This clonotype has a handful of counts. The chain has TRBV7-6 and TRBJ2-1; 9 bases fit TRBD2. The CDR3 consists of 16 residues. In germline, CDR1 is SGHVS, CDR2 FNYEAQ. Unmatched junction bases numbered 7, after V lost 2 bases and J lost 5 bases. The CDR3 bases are TGTGCCAGCAGCTTATGGGGACTAGCAGCAAACAATGAGCAGTTCTTC. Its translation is CASSLWGLAANNEQFF.

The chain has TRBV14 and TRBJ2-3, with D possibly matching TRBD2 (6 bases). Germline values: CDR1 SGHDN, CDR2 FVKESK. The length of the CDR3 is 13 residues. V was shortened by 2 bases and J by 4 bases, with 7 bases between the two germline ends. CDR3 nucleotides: TGTGCCAGCAGCCAATGGGGGGCAGATACGCAGTATTTT. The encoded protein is CASSQWGADTQYF. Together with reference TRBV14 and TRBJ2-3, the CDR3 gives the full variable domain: EAGVTQFPSHSVIEKGQTVTLRCDPISGHDNLYWYRRVMGKEIKFLLHFVKESKQDESGMPNNRFLAERTGGTYSTLKVQPAELEDSGVYFCASSQWGADTQYFGPGTRLTVL.

CDR3 nucleotides: TGTGCCAGCAGTTCTGATCAACAGACCCAGTACTTC. This encodes CASSSDQQTQYF. The V gene is TRBV6-2 or TRBV6-3, the J gene TRBJ2-5; D remains ambiguous. The V end lost 4 bases, the J end lost 6 bases, and 9 bases lay between the germline ends. CDR1 is MNHEY, CDR2 SVGEGT, per germline. The CDR3 extends over 12 amino acids.

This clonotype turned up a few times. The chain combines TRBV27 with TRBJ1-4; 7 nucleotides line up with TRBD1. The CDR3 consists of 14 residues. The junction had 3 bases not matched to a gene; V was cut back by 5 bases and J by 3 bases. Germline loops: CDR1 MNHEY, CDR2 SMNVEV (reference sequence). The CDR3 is CASSPGQSNEKLFF. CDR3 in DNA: TGTGCCAGCAGTCCGGGACAGTCTAATGAAAAACTGTTTTTT.